This TCR beta chain came from a study of early T cells in non-severe SARS-CoV-2 infection. Across the study: Sequencing was performed on bulk RNA from unsorted whole blood, leaving chains unpaired. Study results and caveats: VDJdb matching skewed toward anti-spike CD8 responses, missing private and CD4 specificities.

Attachment of unique molecular identifiers was made to individual cDNA molecules. TCRdb re-called the 5' RACE reads with MiXCR, one entry per CDR3 protein. The table records approximately 52,000 distinct CDR3 sequences, 8% to 10% of them present only once. CDR1 SGHVS and CDR2 FNYEAQ come from the germline V gene. J gave up 4 bases and V 0 bases, and 2 bases lay outside the gene matches. The CDR3 is 16 amino acids. This clonotype was counted at least ten times. The antigen remains undetermined. The receptor was isolated from an adult who was a healthcare worker with PCR-confirmed SARS-CoV-2 infection or an uninfected control (not recorded which). The chain couples TRBV7-6 to TRBJ2-3, with 12 bases matching TRBD2. Material: whole blood. CDR3: CASSLAGLAGSDTQYF. CDR3 DNA sequence: TGTGCCAGCAGCTTAGCAGGACTAGCGGGGTCAGATACGCAGTATTTT.